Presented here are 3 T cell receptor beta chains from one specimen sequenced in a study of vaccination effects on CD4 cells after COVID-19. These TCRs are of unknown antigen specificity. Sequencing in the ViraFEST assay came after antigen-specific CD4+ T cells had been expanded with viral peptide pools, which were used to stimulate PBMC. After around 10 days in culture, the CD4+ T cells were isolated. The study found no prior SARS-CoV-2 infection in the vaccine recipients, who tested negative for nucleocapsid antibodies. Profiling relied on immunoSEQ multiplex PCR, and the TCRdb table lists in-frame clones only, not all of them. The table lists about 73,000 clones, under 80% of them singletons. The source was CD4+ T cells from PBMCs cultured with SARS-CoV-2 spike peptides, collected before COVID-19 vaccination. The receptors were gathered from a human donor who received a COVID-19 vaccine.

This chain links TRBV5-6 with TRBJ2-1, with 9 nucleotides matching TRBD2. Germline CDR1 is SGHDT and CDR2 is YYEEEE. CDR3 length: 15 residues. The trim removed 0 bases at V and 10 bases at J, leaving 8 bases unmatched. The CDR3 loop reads CASSLVGGGVQEQFF. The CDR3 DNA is TGTGCCAGCAGCTTGGTGGGCGGGGGGGTTCAAGAGCAGTTCTTC.

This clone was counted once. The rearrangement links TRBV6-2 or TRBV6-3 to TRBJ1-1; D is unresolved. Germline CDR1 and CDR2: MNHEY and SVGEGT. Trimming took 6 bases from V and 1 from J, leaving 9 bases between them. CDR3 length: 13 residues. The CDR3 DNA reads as TGTGCCAGCAGCAGTCACAGGAACACTGAAGCTTTCTTT. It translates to CASSSHRNTEAFF.

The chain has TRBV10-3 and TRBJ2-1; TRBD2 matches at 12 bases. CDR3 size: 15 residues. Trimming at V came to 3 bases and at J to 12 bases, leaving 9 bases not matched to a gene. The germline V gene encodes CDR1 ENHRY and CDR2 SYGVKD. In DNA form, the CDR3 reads TGTGCCATCAGTGACCCGACTAGCGGGGGTAGAGTGCAGTTCTTC. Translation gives CAISDPTSGGRVQFF.